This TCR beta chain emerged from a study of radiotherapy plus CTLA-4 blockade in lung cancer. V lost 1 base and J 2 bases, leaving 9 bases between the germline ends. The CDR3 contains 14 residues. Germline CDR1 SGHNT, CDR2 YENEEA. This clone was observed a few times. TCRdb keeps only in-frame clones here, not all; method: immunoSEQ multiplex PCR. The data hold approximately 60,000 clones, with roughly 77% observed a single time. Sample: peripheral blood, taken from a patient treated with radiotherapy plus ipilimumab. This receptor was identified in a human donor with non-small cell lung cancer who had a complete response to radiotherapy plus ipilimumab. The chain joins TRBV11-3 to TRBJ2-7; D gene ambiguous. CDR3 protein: CASSLGHQTYEQYF. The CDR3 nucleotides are TGTGCCAGCAGCTTAGGCCACCAGACCTACGAGCAGTACTTC. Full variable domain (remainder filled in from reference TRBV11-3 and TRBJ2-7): EAGVVQSPRYKIIEKKQPVAFWCNPISGHNTLYWYLQNLGQGPELLIRYENEEAVDDSQLPKDRFSAERLKGVDSTLKIQPAELGDSAVYLCASSLGHQTYEQYFGPGTRLTVT.